This passage covers 28 T cell receptor beta chains from one sample sequenced in a study of Graves' ophthalmopathy and Graves' hyperthyroidism. The authors amplified TCR beta CDR3 regions, and they did so from RNA transcripts for repertoire sequencing. First-round RT-PCR employed HTBI primers, with a second-round multiplex PCR after it. TCRdb reanalysed the multiplex PCR reads using MiXCR and keeps one entry per CDR3 protein. The sample contains about 380,000 distinct CDR3 sequences, approximately 15% of which appear only once. The sequenced sample consisted of peripheral blood. These receptors were obtained from a woman aged 18-29 years with stable Graves' hyperthyroidism.

Comment on this clonotype: A junction boundary mismatches the germline segment, possibly from a read error. This chain links TRBV24-1 with TRBJ2-7; no firm D call. The germline gives CDR1 KGHDR, CDR2 SFDVKD. This CDR3 spans 14 amino acids. This CDR3 reads CASSDSRPGDEQYF. In DNA, the CDR3 is TGTGCCTCCAGTGATTCCCGCCCGGGCGACGAGCAGTACTTC.

This clonotype has at least ten counts. V gene TRBV28 combines with J gene TRBJ1-5; D is perhaps TRBD1 (5 bases). This CDR3 is 16 amino acids long. V lost 7 bases and J 4 bases, leaving 20 bases between the germline ends. CDR1 is MDHEN, CDR2 SYDVKM, per germline. This chain's CDR3 is CASTSRGRGGNQPQHF. CDR3 nucleotide sequence: TGTGCCAGCACCTCTAGAGGGAGGGGTGGAAATCAGCCCCAGCATTTT.

This CDR3 reads CASRYGGGSYEQYF. CDR3 in DNA: TGTGCCAGCAGATATGGGGGGGGGTCCTACGAGCAGTACTTC. The chain couples TRBV28 to TRBJ2-7; 7 nucleotides match TRBD2. After removal of 6 bases from V and 1 base from J, the junction contained 6 bases not matched to a gene. In germline, CDR1 is MDHEN, CDR2 SYDVKM. The CDR3 runs 14 residues. The whole variable domain, remainder taken from reference TRBV28 and TRBJ2-7, is DVKVTQSSRYLVKRTGEKVFLECVQDMDHENMFWYRQDPGLGLRLIYFSYDVKMKEKGDIPEGYSVSREKKERFSLILESASTNQTSMYLCASRYGGGSYEQYFGPGTRLTVT.

This clonotype was found many times. This chain connects TRBV9 to TRBJ2-2, with 7 bases aligning to TRBD1. The CDR3 length is 16 residues. Looked up from germline, CDR1 is SGDLS and CDR2 is YYNGEE. The V gene end was trimmed by 0 bases and the J gene end by 7 bases; junction bases not matched to a gene: 9. The CDR3 protein is CASSVAGRGSVGELFF. The CDR3, as DNA: TGTGCCAGCAGCGTAGCGGGCAGGGGGAGTGTCGGGGAGCTGTTTTTT.

This clonotype showed up many times. The gene calls are TRBV15 and TRBJ1-3, with D possibly TRBD1 on 5 matching bases. Germline values: CDR1 LNHNV, CDR2 YYDKDF (reference sequence). V shed 5 bases and J shed 2 bases, with 10 bases lying between them. This CDR3 has 14 amino acids. CDR3 bases: TGTGCCACCAGCTCTCGGGGGACTGGAAACACCATATATTTT. Translated, it gives CATSSRGTGNTIYF.

This clonotype has a handful of counts. This rearrangement joins TRBV12-3 or TRBV12-4 to TRBJ2-4; 7 positions match TRBD2. CDR3 length equals 17 residues. Trimming took 5 bases from V and 0 from J; bases not matched to a gene: 10. The CDR3 DNA is TGTGCCAGCAGTCCTAGGGCTAGCGGTCAAGCCAAAAACATTCAGTACTTC. This gives the protein CASSPRASGQAKNIQYF.

This clonotype was seen many times. CDR3 sequence reads: CASPDETQYF. The CDR3 DNA follows: TGTGCCAGCCCGGACGAGACCCAGTACTTC. The V and J genes are TRBV27 and TRBJ2-5; no clear D gene. Germline assignment: CDR1 MNHEY and CDR2 SMNVEV (reference sequence). The CDR3 extends over 10 amino acids. V lost 8 bases, J lost 5 bases, and 6 bases lay in between.

The J gene is TRBJ1-1, the V gene TRBV20-1; TRBD1 might be the D (5 bases). This CDR3 has 14 residues. Germline assignment: CDR1 DFQATT and CDR2 SNEGSKA (reference sequence). Trimming stripped 1 base from V and 3 bases from J, with 12 bases between. The CDR3 DNA reads as TGCAGTGCTAGAGCGGGGGGAAGGGACACTGAAGCTTTCTTT. Translating it yields CSARAGGRDTEAFF.

Many counts were recorded for this clonotype. J is TRBJ2-5 and V is TRBV14; weak D call: TRBD2 (6 bases). The CDR3 covers 14 residues. Trimming removed 4 bases at V and 4 bases at J, with 13 bases between. CDR1 and CDR2 from the germline V gene are SGHDN and FVKESK. In nucleotides, the CDR3 is TGTGCCAGCAGCCCTTTTGGGGGGAGAGAGACCCAGTACTTC. Translating it yields CASSPFGGRETQYF.

This clonotype appeared many times. The rearrangement links TRBV20-1 to TRBJ1-1; possible D gene TRBD1, 6 bases. The length of the CDR3 is 12 residues. V was shortened by 3 bases and J by 4 bases, with 9 bases between the two germline ends. CDR1 DFQATT and CDR2 SNEGSKA come from the germline V gene (reference sequence). The CDR3 coding sequence is TGCAGTGCTAGTGAGGGGGGCACTGAAGCTTTCTTT. As protein: CSASEGGTEAFF.

In regard to this clonotype: At one boundary the junction diverges from the germline segment, which might be a read error. This chain links TRBV12-3 or TRBV12-4 with TRBJ2-7; the match to TRBD2 covers 9 bases. There are 15 residues in the CDR3. CDR3 in DNA: TGTGCCAGCAGCCGGAATAGCGGGGGCTCCTACGAGCAGGACTTC. Translating gives CASSRNSGGSYEQDF.

This clonotype was counted ten times or more. The V gene is TRBV6-4, the J gene TRBJ1-2, with D possibly being TRBD1 (5 bases). The germline V and J ends were trimmed by 5 bases and 4 bases, with 23 bases remaining between them. The CDR3 length is 17 residues. Looked up from germline, CDR1 is MRHNA and CDR2 is SNTAGT. The CDR3 here is CASSNPITRGAIYGYTF. The CDR3 nucleotides read TGTGCCAGCAGTAATCCTATCACCCGCGGGGCAATCTATGGCTACACCTTC.

The sample holds many counts of this clonotype. The V and J genes are TRBV12-3 or TRBV12-4 and TRBJ1-5, with unresolved D. CDR3 length: 12 residues. V gave up 4 bases and J gave up 11 bases, with 12 bases separating them. This chain's CDR3 is CASSSPLRAQHF. The CDR3 DNA reads TGTGCCAGCAGTTCGCCGCTAAGAGCCCAGCATTTT.

This clonotype occurred many times. The chain links TRBV27 to TRBJ2-2; 8 bases line up with TRBD2. There are 16 residues in the CDR3. Germline loops: CDR1 MNHEY, CDR2 SMNVEV (reference sequence). V lost 6 bases and J lost 2; bases outside the gene matches: 8. DNA for the CDR3: TGTGCCAGCAGCCGCGCGGGGGGTCGAAACACCGGGGAGCTGTTTTTT. Amino acid sequence: CASSRAGGRNTGELFF.

This clonotype was counted many times. The chain carries TRBV6-1 and TRBJ2-7; D is possibly TRBD2 (5 bases). Germline V gene data show CDR1 as MNHNS and CDR2 as SASEGT. V gave up 5 bases and J gave up 5 bases, with 16 bases separating them. This CDR3 is built from 14 residues. In DNA form, the CDR3 reads TGTGCCAGCAGTACCCTGTGGGTCGGGAACGAGCAGTACTTC. Translating it yields CASSTLWVGNEQYF.

The CDR3 DNA sequence: TGTGCCAGCAGCTCCTCCTGGGGCGGGGGCTACACCTTC. Translated: CASSSSWGGGYTF. V is TRBV9 and J is TRBJ1-2; weak D call: TRBD1 (5 bases). V was cut by 4 bases and J by 8 bases, with 15 bases left in between. The CDR3 sequence is 13 residues long. The germline gives CDR1 SGDLS, CDR2 YYNGEE. Based on the CDR3 plus reference TRBV9 and TRBJ1-2, the full variable domain is DSGVTQTPKHLITATGQRVTLRCSPRSGDLSVYWYQQSLDQGLQFLIQYYNGEERAKGNILERFSAQQFPDLHSELNLSSLELGDSALYFCASSSSWGGGYTFGSGTRLTVV.

A remark on this clonotype: Possible read error: a much larger clone is one base away. The chain links TRBV6-2 or TRBV6-3 to TRBJ2-5, with 8 bases identical to TRBD1. Germline V CDR1 and CDR2: MNHEY, SVGEGT. The CDR3 spans 13 residues. CDR3 residues: CASTGQGQETKYF. The CDR3 DNA reads TGTGCCAGCACCGGACAGGGACAAGAGACCAAGTACTTC.

This clonotype showed up many times. The J gene is TRBJ1-3, the V gene TRBV20-1; possibly TRBD1 for D (6 bases). The CDR3 runs 15 residues. Germline values: CDR1 DFQATT, CDR2 SNEGSKA (reference sequence). Trimming shortened V by 1 base and J by 1 base, and 11 bases separated the two germline ends. The CDR3 DNA is TGCAGTGCTAGAGCCCAGACAGGTTCTGGAAACACCATATATTTT. Protein product: CSARAQTGSGNTIYF.

This clonotype was counted at least ten times. The rearrangement uses TRBV7-2 and TRBJ2-7; D is unresolved. Germline V gene data show CDR1 as SGHTA and CDR2 as FQGNSA. Trimming shortened V by 2 bases and J by 5 bases, and 4 bases separated the two germline ends. This CDR3 spans 11 amino acids. As DNA, the CDR3 is TGTGCCAGCAGCTTATTCGACGAGCAGTACTTC. Protein sequence: CASSLFDEQYF.

The chain carries TRBV28 and TRBJ2-7; 10 bases match TRBD2. The germline CDR1 and CDR2 sequences are MDHEN and SYDVKM. The V segment lost 2 bases and the J segment 2 bases; nucleotides outside the gene matches: 3. This CDR3 is 15 amino acids long. The CDR3 DNA is TGTGCCAGCAGTTTACTAGCGGGAGAAGCCTACGAGCAGTACTTC. Translating gives CASSLLAGEAYEQYF. The full variable domain, rest sourced from reference TRBV28 and TRBJ2-7, is DVKVTQSSRYLVKRTGEKVFLECVQDMDHENMFWYRQDPGLGLRLIYFSYDVKMKEKGDIPEGYSVSREKKERFSLILESASTNQTSMYLCASSLLAGEAYEQYFGPGTRLTVT.

This clonotype occurred many times. The chain has TRBV12-3 or TRBV12-4 and TRBJ2-7; D remains unclear. CDR3 size: 15 residues. Trimming removed 1 base from V and 2 bases from J, with 12 bases in between. The CDR3 loop reads CASSLDLLRTYEQYF. CDR3 nucleotides: TGTGCCAGCAGTTTAGATCTGTTACGCACCTACGAGCAGTACTTC.

The table lists this clonotype with many counts. The chain combines TRBV12-3 or TRBV12-4 with TRBJ2-7; D possibly corresponds to TRBD1 (6 bases). The V end lost 6 bases, the J end lost 2 bases, and 11 bases lay between the germline ends. The CDR3 extends over 13 amino acids. CDR3 nucleotides: TGTGCCAGCAGCTTCGGACAGACCTACGAGCAGTACTTC. The encoded protein is CASSFGQTYEQYF.

This clonotype was counted a few times. This chain uses TRBV5-1 with TRBJ1-1; 9 bases fit TRBD1. The J segment lost 10 bases and the V segment lost 0 bases, leaving 7 bases of the junction unmatched. The CDR3 has 14 amino acids. The germline V gene has CDR1 SGHRS and CDR2 YFSETQ. CDR3 in amino acids: CASSLDRTGEGAFF. The CDR3 coding sequence is TGCGCCAGCAGCTTGGACAGGACAGGGGAAGGAGCTTTCTTT.

This clonotype was observed at least ten times. The chain is built from TRBV29-1 and TRBJ1-1; a possible D gene is TRBD1 (5 bases). This CDR3 is built from 13 residues. Trimming took 7 bases from V and 3 from J, leaving 15 bases between them. From germline, CDR1 is SQVTM and CDR2 ANQGSEA. As DNA, the CDR3 is TGCAGCGCATCTCGACAGCGCGACACTGAAGCTTTCTTT. It translates to CSASRQRDTEAFF.

As regards this clonotype: This may be a read error, as it is one base from a much larger clone. The V gene is TRBV7-8, the J gene TRBJ2-5; D gene ambiguous. The CDR3 extends over 12 amino acids. Germline CDR1 reads SGHVS; CDR2 reads FQNEAQ. V was pared by 3 bases and J by 5 bases, with 7 bases between. Here the CDR3 DNA reads TGTGCCAGCAGCTTCCAAGGGGAGACCCAGTACTTC. This sequence encodes CASSFQGETQYF.

This clonotype has at least ten counts. CDR3 loop: CASSYSGGLNYGYTF. DNA for the CDR3: TGTGCCAGCAGTTACTCTGGGGGACTTAACTATGGCTACACCTTC. This rearrangement joins TRBV6-5 to TRBJ1-2; D is perhaps TRBD1 (5 bases). The CDR3 has 15 amino acids. CDR1 MNHEY and CDR2 SVGAGI come from the germline V gene. V lost 0 bases and J lost 1, with 9 bases in between.

This clonotype was picked up many times. CDR3 amino acids: CASSSKGQGNTEAFF. In nucleotides, the CDR3 is TGTGCCAGCAGTTCCAAGGGACAGGGAAACACTGAAGCTTTCTTT. J is TRBJ1-1 and V is TRBV12-3 or TRBV12-4; TRBD1 matches at 9 bases. This CDR3 has 15 residues. Germline trimming cut 4 bases from V and 2 bases from J; bases unmatched to any gene: 5.

This clonotype was picked up many times. The chain employs TRBV28 and TRBJ2-5, with TRBD1 matching over 7 bases. CDR1 MDHEN and CDR2 SYDVKM come from the germline V gene. There are 16 residues in the CDR3. V dropped 3 bases and J dropped 4; count of bases not matched to a gene: 11. CDR3 loop: CASSFGRDSRLETQYF. The CDR3 nucleotides read TGTGCCAGCAGTTTTGGTAGGGACAGCAGATTAGAGACCCAGTACTTC.